A selection of T cell receptor beta chains follows, all from one sample in a study of cytomegalovirus exposure and HLA in healthy donors. Only in-frame clones appear in the TCRdb table, and some are missing; sequencing was by immunoSEQ multiplex PCR. The sample has about 240,000 clones; roughly 82% are singletons. The sample was PBMCs. The receptors shown here come from a woman between 35 and 50 years old in good health and CMV-seropositive. Each CDR3 is given with its conserved first and last residue. The D gene is left open where the match is weak. Rows may omit the clone size; those that give it use once, few, many or a size class.

clone size	V gene	D gene	J gene	CDR3 protein	CDR3 DNA
NA	TRBV6-6	NA	TRBJ1-6	CASSYGHGNSPLHF	TGTGCCAGCAGTTACGGTCACGGTAATTCACCCCTCCACTTT
NA	TRBV6-4	NA	TRBJ1-1	CASSPTPDYSNTEAFF	TGTGCCAGCAGCCCGACACCTGATTATTCGAACACTGAAGCTTTCTTT
NA	TRBV7-3	TRBD1	TRBJ2-2	CASSRDRGGTGELFF	TGTGCCAGCAGCAGGGACAGGGGCGGCACCGGGGAGCTGTTTTTT
NA	TRBV27	NA	TRBJ1-1	CASSFLGQMNTEAFF	TGTGCCAGCAGTTTTTTGGGACAAATGAACACTGAAGCTTTCTTT
NA	TRBV6-1	TRBD1	TRBJ2-5	CASSPRGQIQETQYF	TGTGCCAGCAGCCCTCGGGGACAGATCCAAGAGACCCAGTACTTC
many	TRBV2	NA	TRBJ1-5	CASSGGGYNQPQHF	TGTGCCAGCAGCGGCGGGGGTTATAATCAGCCCCAGCATTTT
NA	TRBV7-2	NA	TRBJ1-2	CASSLENSRYGYTF	TGTGCCAGCAGCTTAGAAAACTCCCGCTATGGCTACACCTTC
few	TRBV7-6	TRBD1	TRBJ1-1	CASSTGQGLNTEAFF	TGTGCCAGCAGTACGGGACAGGGGCTGAACACTGAAGCTTTCTTT
NA	TRBV10-3	NA	TRBJ2-2	CAIRAEGLYTGELFF	TGTGCCATCAGAGCGGAGGGCCTCTACACCGGGGAGCTGTTTTTT
NA	TRBV4-1	TRBD1	TRBJ2-2	CASSQGQTGYTGELFF	TGCGCCAGCAGCCAAGGCCAGACAGGGTACACCGGGGAGCTGTTTTTT
NA	TRBV7-2	NA	TRBJ1-1	CASSPQSTGNTEAFF	TGTGCCAGCAGCCCACAATCTACAGGGAACACTGAAGCTTTCTTT
once	TRBV27	TRBD1	TRBJ2-7	CASSPRAGTGLHEQYF	TGTGCCAGCAGTCCCCGCGCCGGGACAGGGTTACACGAGCAGTACTTC
NA	TRBV7-2	TRBD2	TRBJ2-1	CASSLRLAGSKEQFF	TGTGCCAGCAGCTTGAGGCTAGCGGGGTCGAAAGAGCAGTTCTTC
NA	TRBV6-5	TRBD1	TRBJ1-1	CASSLGQGQEAFF	TGTGCCAGCAGTTTGGGACAGGGTCAGGAAGCTTTCTTT
NA	TRBV5-1	NA	TRBJ1-5	CTSRRSTLRYQPQHF	TGCACCAGCAGGCGTAGTACCTTACGGTATCAGCCCCAGCATTTT
NA	TRBV9	TRBD2	TRBJ2-5	CASGRGSQETQYF	TGTGCCAGCGGGAGGGGTAGTCAGGAGACCCAGTACTTC
NA	TRBV5-1	NA	TRBJ1-2	CASSLAPFARGNYGYTF	TGCGCCAGCAGCTTGGCCCCCTTCGCACGGGGAAACTATGGCTACACCTTC
NA	TRBV15	NA	TRBJ1-2	CATSTDTGSFGYTF	TGTGCCACCAGTACAGACACAGGGAGTTTTGGCTACACCTTC
NA	TRBV6-5	TRBD1	TRBJ1-5	CASSYRGGGNQPQHF	TGTGCCAGCAGCTACAGGGGGGGAGGCAATCAGCCCCAGCATTTT
NA	TRBV15	NA	TRBJ1-5	CATSSLTSMNNQPQHF	TGTGCCACCAGCAGCTTAACTTCTATGAACAATCAGCCCCAGCATTTT
NA	TRBV6-1	TRBD2	TRBJ2-7	CASQTSGSGSYEQYF	TGTGCCAGCCAGACTAGCGGGAGTGGGTCCTACGAGCAGTACTTC
NA	TRBV9	TRBD2	TRBJ2-5	CASSPFYGEGETQYF	TGTGCCAGCAGCCCCTTCTACGGGGAGGGAGAGACCCAGTACTTC